The 23 T cell receptor beta chains below were found in one sample sequenced in a study of cytomegalovirus exposure and HLA in healthy donors. PCR involved 60 Vbeta and 13 Jbeta primers. Libraries were prepared by immunoSEQ multiplex PCR; TCRdb keeps only in-frame clonotypes and omits some of them. The data show under 200,000 clones, with under 85% seen just once and about 1.5% held by the top ten. The sequenced sample was PBMCs. These receptors were obtained from a woman aged 25 to 39 in good health and CMV-seronegative.

The J gene is TRBJ1-6, the V gene TRBV19, with D maybe TRBD1 (5 bases). This CDR3 has 14 amino acids. Germline V gene data show CDR1 as LNHDA and CDR2 as SQIVND (reference sequence). The V end lost 5 bases, the J end lost 7 bases, and 12 bases lay between the germline ends. CDR3 region: CASSEGALNSPLHF. CDR3 nucleotide sequence: TGTGCCAGTAGTGAAGGGGCCCTCAATTCACCCCTCCACTTT. Together with reference TRBV19 and TRBJ1-6, the CDR3 gives the full variable domain: DGGITQSPKYLFRKEGQNVTLSCEQNLNHDAMYWYRQDPGQGLRLIYYSQIVNDFQKGDIAEGYSVSREKKESFPLTVTSAQKNPTAFYLCASSEGALNSPLHFGNGTRLTVT.

V is TRBV5-5 and J is TRBJ1-2; 8 bases align to TRBD1. The CDR3 spans 15 residues. Germline V gives CDR1 SGHKS, CDR2 YYEKEE (reference sequence). The junction had 7 bases not matched to a gene; V was cut back by 4 bases and J by 2 bases. The chain's CDR3 is CASSPRTGQNYGYTF. The CDR3 nucleotides are TGTGCCAGCAGCCCCAGGACAGGGCAAAACTATGGCTACACCTTC.

For the CDR3, the DNA is TGTGCCAGCAGTTACAATAGCGGGGCATACAATGAGCAGTTCTTC. This translates into CASSYNSGAYNEQFF. The chain links TRBV6-5 to TRBJ2-1; 8 bases fit TRBD2. Unmatched junction bases numbered 4, after V lost 2 bases and J lost 4 bases. CDR3 length: 15 residues. CDR1 is MNHEY, CDR2 SVGAGI, per germline.

The chain uses TRBV5-6 and TRBJ1-1; D is unresolved. Germline V gives CDR1 SGHDT, CDR2 YYEEEE. The germline V and J ends were trimmed by 1 base and 0 bases, with 13 bases remaining between them. CDR3 length equals 16 residues. The CDR3 loop reads CASSLLGLGMNTEAFF. CDR3 DNA sequence: TGTGCCAGCAGCTTGTTAGGACTTGGGATGAACACTGAAGCTTTCTTT.

V and J are TRBV7-9 and TRBJ1-6, with D maybe TRBD1 (5 bases). CDR3 length: 13 amino acids. Per germline, CDR1 SEHNR and CDR2 FQNEAQ (reference sequence). V was cut by 2 bases and J by 7 bases, with 6 bases left in between. CDR3 nucleotide sequence: TGTGCCAGCAGCTTAAGACAGAATTCACCCCTCCACTTT. This sequence encodes CASSLRQNSPLHF.

V gene TRBV5-1 combines with J gene TRBJ2-1, with 9 bases lining up with TRBD2. The V and J ends lost 7 bases and 0 bases, in that order; junction bases with no gene match: 8. Germline assignment: CDR1 SGHRS and CDR2 YFSETQ. This CDR3 contains 16 residues. The CDR3 bases are TGCGCCAGCGGGGCGGGGGGGCCGGTCTCCTACAATGAGCAGTTCTTC. It is translated as CASGAGGPVSYNEQFF. Drawing the rest from reference TRBV5-1 and TRBJ2-1, the complete variable domain is KAGVTQTPRYLIKTRGQQVTLSCSPISGHRSVSWYQQTPGQGLQFLFEYFSETQRNKGNFPGRFSGRQFSNSRSEMNVSTLELGDSALYLCASGAGGPVSYNEQFFGPGTRLTVL.

The rearrangement joins TRBV15 to TRBJ2-3; 8 positions agree with TRBD2. The CDR3 sequence is 16 residues long. From germline, CDR1 is LNHNV and CDR2 YYDKDF (reference sequence). Losses at the gene ends were 0 bases for V and 4 bases for J; bases not matched to a gene: 6. CDR3 DNA: TGTGCCACCAGCAGAGAGACGGGGGGGCATCCAGATACGCAGTATTTT. It specifies CATSRETGGHPDTQYF.

This clone has only a few counts. DNA for the CDR3: TGTGCCAGCGAAATTCGGACAGGGGGCGACTACACCTTC. It yields the protein CASEIRTGGDYTF. This chain links TRBV6-5 with TRBJ1-2; 11 bases match TRBD1. The CDR3 covers 13 residues. V trimming: 8 bases; J trimming: 10 bases; junction bases outside the gene matches: 9. Germline-derived CDR1 and CDR2 are MNHEY and SVGAGI.

This clone was counted between two and nine times. The chain links TRBV6-4 to TRBJ2-3; TRBD1 might be the D (6 bases). Trimming pared 0 bases from V and 3 bases from J, leaving 10 bases between. Looked up from germline, CDR1 is MRHNA and CDR2 is SNTAGT. The CDR3 runs to 15 residues. The CDR3 protein is CASSDSRDTTDTQYF. For the CDR3, the DNA is TGTGCCAGCAGTGACTCGAGGGACACAACAGATACGCAGTATTTT.

The V and J genes are TRBV28 and TRBJ1-3; the match to TRBD1 covers 9 bases. This CDR3 is built from 16 residues. Germline V gene data show CDR1 as MDHEN and CDR2 as SYDVKM. Trimming cost V 6 bases and J 1 base; bases outside gene matches: 7. CDR3 DNA sequence: TGTGCCAGCAGGGGGACAGGGACGCGTTCTGGAAACACCATATATTTT. Translating gives CASRGTGTRSGNTIYF.

This clone was recorded a few times. This chain links TRBV7-8 with TRBJ2-1; 9 nucleotides match TRBD2. The CDR3 covers 14 residues. Germline V gene lookup returns CDR1 SGHVS and CDR2 FQNEAQ. The ends lost 5 bases at V and 8 bases at J; junction bases unmatched: 7. CDR3 in amino acids: CASSPPGLAYEQFF. CDR3 bases: TGTGCCAGCAGCCCCCCGGGACTAGCATATGAGCAGTTCTTC.

V is TRBV5-1 and J is TRBJ1-2; D possibly corresponds to TRBD1 (6 bases). Trimming left V 0 bases short and J 8 bases short, with 14 bases between. This CDR3 has 14 amino acids. Per the germline V gene, CDR1 is SGHRS and CDR2 is YFSETQ. CDR3 amino acids: CASSLDRGAIGYTF. The CDR3 bases are TGCGCCAGCAGCTTGGATCGGGGGGCGATCGGCTACACCTTC.

This clone has just one count. The rearrangement joins TRBV29-1 to TRBJ2-1; TRBD1 matches at 8 bases. V trimming: 6 bases; J trimming: 3 bases; junction bases outside the gene matches: 16. In germline, CDR1 is SQVTM, CDR2 ANQGSEA. This CDR3 spans 17 amino acids. For the CDR3, the DNA is TGCAGCGTCCGACCCTCCGGGACAGGCCTTATCTACAATGAGCAGTTCTTC. Protein product: CSVRPSGTGLIYNEQFF.

The CDR3 sequence: CASSGSLGGSAEAFF. For the CDR3, the DNA is TGTGCCAGCAGTGGTAGTCTAGGGGGTAGCGCTGAAGCTTTCTTT. V is TRBV2 and J is TRBJ1-1, with D perhaps matching TRBD1 (6 bases). The V end was cut by 4 bases, the J end by 6 bases, with 18 bases between. Germline assignment: CDR1 SNHLY and CDR2 FYNNEI. This CDR3 has 15 amino acids.

As regards this clone: A junction boundary mismatches the germline segment, possibly from a read error. This chain uses TRBV7-9 with TRBJ1-6; D may be TRBD1 (5 bases). The V gene's germline CDR1 is SEHNR and CDR2 FQNEAQ (reference sequence). This CDR3 contains 16 residues. The CDR3 is CSSSLRLGGGDSPLHF. The CDR3, as DNA: TGTTCCAGCAGCTTACGCCTAGGAGGAGGGGACTCACCCCTCCACTTT. Full variable domain (remainder filled in from reference TRBV7-9 and TRBJ1-6): DTGVSQNPRHKITKRGQNVTFRCDPISEHNRLYWYRQTLGQGPEFLTYFQNEAQLEKSRLLSDRFSAERPKGSFSTLEIQRTEQGDSAMYLCSSSLRLGGGDSPLHFGNGTRLTVT.

CDR3 sequence: CASSPLGQGDSPLHF. The CDR3 region has the DNA TGTGCCAGCAGCCCTTTGGGACAGGGAGACTCACCCCTCCACTTT. The rearrangement links TRBV7-9 to TRBJ1-6, with 9 nucleotides matching TRBD1. With 5 bases clipped from V and 10 bases from J, the junction kept 9 bases outside the gene matches. The germline V gene has CDR1 SEHNR and CDR2 FQNEAQ (reference sequence). CDR3 length: 15 amino acids.

This chain connects TRBV5-1 to TRBJ2-5, with TRBD1 matching 10 bases. The CDR3 runs to 15 residues. Germline V gene data show CDR1 as SGHRS and CDR2 as YFSETQ. With V trimmed by 3 bases and J by 5 bases, 7 bases remained unmatched. In DNA form, the CDR3 reads TGCGCCAGCAGCTCTGCCGGGACAGGGGAGGAGACCCAGTACTTC. It is translated as CASSSAGTGEETQYF. The variable domain in full, completed from reference TRBV5-1 and TRBJ2-5, reads KAGVTQTPRYLIKTRGQQVTLSCSPISGHRSVSWYQQTPGQGLQFLFEYFSETQRNKGNFPGRFSGRQFSNSRSEMNVSTLELGDSALYLCASSSAGTGEETQYFGPGTRLLVL.

This clone was counted between two and nine times. This chain links TRBV10-3 with TRBJ2-3; a weak D match, TRBD2 (5 bases). This CDR3 is 15 amino acids long. Germline V gene sequence: CDR1 ENHRY, CDR2 SYGVKD. Trimming cost V 0 bases and J 5 bases, with 12 bases left between them. The CDR3: CAISESYIRGDTQYF. The CDR3, as DNA: TGTGCCATCAGTGAGTCGTACATTCGGGGAGATACGCAGTATTTT.

The chain has TRBV25-1 and TRBJ1-1; no definite D call. Germline V gene lookup returns CDR1 MGHDK and CDR2 SYGVNS. V shed 6 bases and J shed 5 bases, with 7 bases lying between them. The CDR3 is made up of 11 amino acids. The CDR3 protein is CASSVLTEAFF. CDR3 bases: TGTGCCAGCAGCGTCCTTACTGAAGCTTTCTTT.

The V gene is TRBV7-2, the J gene TRBJ2-2; 7 positions agree with TRBD1. Germline CDR1 SGHTA, CDR2 FQGNSA. The CDR3 consists of 15 residues. V trimming: 5 bases; J trimming: 7 bases; junction bases outside the gene matches: 10. The CDR3 reads CASSQVDRVDGELFF. In nucleotides, the CDR3 is TGTGCCAGCAGCCAAGTTGACAGGGTTGACGGGGAGCTGTTTTTT.

This clone was detected once. The V call is TRBV6-5, the J call TRBJ2-2; 9 bases fit TRBD1. CDR1 MNHEY and CDR2 SVGAGI come from the germline V gene. This CDR3 is built from 15 residues. V lost 4 bases, J lost 7 bases, and 7 bases stayed unmatched. CDR3 amino acids: CASSSLGQGGGELFF. The CDR3 DNA reads TGTGCCAGCAGTTCACTGGGACAGGGCGGCGGGGAGCTGTTTTTT.

The chain couples TRBV6-6 to TRBJ1-1; D is undetermined. Germline CDR1 reads MNHNY; CDR2 reads SVGAGI (reference sequence). The CDR3 length is 12 residues. V lost 4 bases, J lost 3 bases, and 6 bases lay in between. The CDR3 spells CASSSSYTEAFF. Written as DNA, the CDR3 is TGTGCCAGCAGTTCTAGCTACACTGAAGCTTTCTTT.

This clone has just a few counts. The genes are TRBV6-1 and TRBJ1-2; TRBD1 matches 9 bases. Germline lookup yields CDR1 MNHNS and CDR2 SASEGT. The CDR3 is 12 amino acids. V dropped 9 bases and J dropped 7; count of bases not matched to a gene: 6. The DNA of the CDR3 is TGTGCCAGGGGGGACAGGGAAACTGGCTACACCTTC. The encoded protein is CARGDRETGYTF.